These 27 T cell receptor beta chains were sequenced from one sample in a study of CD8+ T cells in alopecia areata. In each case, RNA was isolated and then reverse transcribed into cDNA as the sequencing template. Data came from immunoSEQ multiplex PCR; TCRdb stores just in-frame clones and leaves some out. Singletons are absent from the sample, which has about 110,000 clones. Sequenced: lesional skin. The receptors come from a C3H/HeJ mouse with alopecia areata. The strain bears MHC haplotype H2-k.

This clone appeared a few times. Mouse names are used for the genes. The CDR3 DNA, read in part, is TGTGCCAGCAGTCCCTGGGGGGTCTATGCT. It is translated as CASSPWGVYA. The whole CDR3 is CASSPWGVYAEQFF. The gene calls are TRBV13-1 and TRBJ2-1; TRBD2 agrees at 8 bases. The CDR3 is cut off 4 residues early in the read; its end comes from the germline J gene. The V gene's germline CDR1 is NSHNY and CDR2 SYGAGN. The CDR3 sequence is 14 residues long. The trim removed 4 bases at V and 3 bases at J, leaving 3 bases unmatched.

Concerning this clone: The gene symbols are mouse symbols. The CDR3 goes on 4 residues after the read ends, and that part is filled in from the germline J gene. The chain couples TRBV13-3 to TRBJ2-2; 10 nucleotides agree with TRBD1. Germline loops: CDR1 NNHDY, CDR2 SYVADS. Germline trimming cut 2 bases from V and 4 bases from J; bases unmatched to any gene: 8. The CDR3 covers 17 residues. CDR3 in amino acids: CASSDPDRGRFTGQLYF. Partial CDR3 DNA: TGTGCCAGCAGTGACCCCGACAGGGGGCGCTTCACCGGG.

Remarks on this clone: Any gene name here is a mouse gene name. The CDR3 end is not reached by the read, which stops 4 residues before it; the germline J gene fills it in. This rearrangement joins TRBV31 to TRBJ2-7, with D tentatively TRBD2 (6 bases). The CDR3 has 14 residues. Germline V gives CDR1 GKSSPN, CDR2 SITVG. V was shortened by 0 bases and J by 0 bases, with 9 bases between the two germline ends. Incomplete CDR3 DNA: TGTGCCTGGAGTCTGGTGACTGGCTCCTAT. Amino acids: CAWSLVTGSY. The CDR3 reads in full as CAWSLVTGSYEQYF.

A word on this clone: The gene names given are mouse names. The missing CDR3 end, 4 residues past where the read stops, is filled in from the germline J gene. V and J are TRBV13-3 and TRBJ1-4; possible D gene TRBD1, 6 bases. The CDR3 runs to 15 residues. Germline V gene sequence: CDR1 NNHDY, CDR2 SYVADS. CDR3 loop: CASSDMGGTGERLFF. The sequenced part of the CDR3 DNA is TGTGCCAGCAGTGATATGGGGGGCACGGGCGAA.

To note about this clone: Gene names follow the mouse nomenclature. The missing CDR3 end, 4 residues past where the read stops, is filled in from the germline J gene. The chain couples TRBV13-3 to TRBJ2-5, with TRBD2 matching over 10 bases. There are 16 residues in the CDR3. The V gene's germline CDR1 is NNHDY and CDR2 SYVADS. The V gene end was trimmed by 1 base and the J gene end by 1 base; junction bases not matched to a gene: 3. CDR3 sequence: CASSDLGGRDQDTQYF. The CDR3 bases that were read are TGTGCCAGCAGTGATCTGGGGGGGCGCGACCAAGAC.

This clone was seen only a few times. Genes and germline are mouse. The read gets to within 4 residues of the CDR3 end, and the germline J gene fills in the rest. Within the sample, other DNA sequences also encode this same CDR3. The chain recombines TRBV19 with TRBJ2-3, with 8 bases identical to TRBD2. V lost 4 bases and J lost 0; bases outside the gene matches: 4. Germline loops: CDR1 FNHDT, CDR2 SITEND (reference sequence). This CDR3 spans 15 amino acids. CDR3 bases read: TGTGCCAGCAGTCCGGGACTGGTGAGTGCAGAA. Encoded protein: CASSPGLVSAE. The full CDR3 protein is CASSPGLVSAETLYF.

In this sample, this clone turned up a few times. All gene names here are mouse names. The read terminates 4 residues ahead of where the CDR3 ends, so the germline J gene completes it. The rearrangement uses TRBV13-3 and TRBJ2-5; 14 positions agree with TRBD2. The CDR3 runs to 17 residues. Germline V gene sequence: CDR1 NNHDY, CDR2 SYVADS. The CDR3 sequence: CASSDPGTGGAGDTQYF. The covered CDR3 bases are TGTGCCAGCAGTGATCCCGGGACTGGGGGGGCAGGGGAC.

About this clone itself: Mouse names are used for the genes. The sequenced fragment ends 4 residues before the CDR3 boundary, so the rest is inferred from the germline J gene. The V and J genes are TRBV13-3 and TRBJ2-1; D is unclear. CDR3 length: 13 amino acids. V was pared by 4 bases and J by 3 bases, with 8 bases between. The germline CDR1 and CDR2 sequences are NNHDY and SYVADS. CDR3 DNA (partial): TGTGCCAGCAGTTTCAGGTCCTATGCT. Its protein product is CASSFRSYA. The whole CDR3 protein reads CASSFRSYAEQFF.

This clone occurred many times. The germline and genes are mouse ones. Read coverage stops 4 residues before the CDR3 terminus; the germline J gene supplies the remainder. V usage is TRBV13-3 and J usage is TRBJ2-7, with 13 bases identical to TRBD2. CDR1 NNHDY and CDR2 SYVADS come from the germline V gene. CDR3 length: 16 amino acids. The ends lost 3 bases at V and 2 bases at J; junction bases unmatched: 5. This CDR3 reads CASSGTGGAITYEQYF. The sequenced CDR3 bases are TGTGCCAGCAGTGGGACTGGGGGGGCGATAACCTAT.

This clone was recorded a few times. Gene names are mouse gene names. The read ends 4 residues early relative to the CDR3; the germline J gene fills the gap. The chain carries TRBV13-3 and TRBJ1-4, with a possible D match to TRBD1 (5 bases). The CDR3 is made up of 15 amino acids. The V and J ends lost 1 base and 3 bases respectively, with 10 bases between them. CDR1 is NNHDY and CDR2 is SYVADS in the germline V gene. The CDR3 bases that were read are TGTGCCAGCAGTGATCTGGGGCGGACCAACGAA. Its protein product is CASSDLGRTNE. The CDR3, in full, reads CASSDLGRTNERLFF.

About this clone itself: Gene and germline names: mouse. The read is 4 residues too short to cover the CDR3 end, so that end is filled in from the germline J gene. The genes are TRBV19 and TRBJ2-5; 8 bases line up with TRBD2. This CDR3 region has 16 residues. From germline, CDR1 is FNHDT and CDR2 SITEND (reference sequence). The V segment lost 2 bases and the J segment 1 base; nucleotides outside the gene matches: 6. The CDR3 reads CASSIGGGADQDTQYF. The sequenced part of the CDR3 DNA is TGTGCCAGCAGTATCGGGGGGGGCGCTGACCAAGAC.

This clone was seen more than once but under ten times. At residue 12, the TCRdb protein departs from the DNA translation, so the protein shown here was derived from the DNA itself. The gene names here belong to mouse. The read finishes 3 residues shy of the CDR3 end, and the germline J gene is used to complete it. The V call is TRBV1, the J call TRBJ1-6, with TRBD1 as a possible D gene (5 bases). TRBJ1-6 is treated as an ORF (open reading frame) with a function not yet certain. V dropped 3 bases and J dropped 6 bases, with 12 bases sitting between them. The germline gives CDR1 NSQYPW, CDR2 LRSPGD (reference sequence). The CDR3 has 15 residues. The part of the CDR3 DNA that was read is TGCACCTGCAGTGCGTCGACAGCGGGTAATTCGCCC. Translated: CTCSASTAGNSP. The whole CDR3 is CTCSASTAGNSPLYF.

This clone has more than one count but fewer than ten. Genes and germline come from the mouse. The DNA read from the CDR3 is TGCACCTGCAGTGCAGCCTCCAACCCGGGACAGGGGGAT. It specifies CTCSAASNPGQGD. The CDR3 reads in full as CTCSAASNPGQGDEQYF. The chain is built from TRBV1 and TRBJ2-7, with 11 bases identical to TRBD1. The read ends 4 residues shy of where the CDR3 ends; the end is completed using the germline J gene. The CDR3 is made up of 17 amino acids. Germline V gene data show CDR1 as NSQYPW and CDR2 as LRSPGD (reference sequence).

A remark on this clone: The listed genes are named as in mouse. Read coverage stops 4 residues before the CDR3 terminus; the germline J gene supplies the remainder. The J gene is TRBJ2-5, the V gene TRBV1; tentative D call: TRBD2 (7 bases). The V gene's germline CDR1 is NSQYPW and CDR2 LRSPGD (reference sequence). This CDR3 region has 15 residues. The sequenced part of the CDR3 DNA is TGCACCTGCAGTGCAGATGCGGGGGGCTGGGAC. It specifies CTCSADAGGWD. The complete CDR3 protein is CTCSADAGGWDTQYF.

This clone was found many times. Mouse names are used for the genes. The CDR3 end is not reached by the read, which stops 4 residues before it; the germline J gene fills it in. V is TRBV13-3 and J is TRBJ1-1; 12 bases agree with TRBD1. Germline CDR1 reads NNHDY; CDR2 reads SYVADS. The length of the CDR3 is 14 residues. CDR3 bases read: TGTGCCAGCAGTGCCCGGGACAGGGGGCGA. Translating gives CASSARDRGR. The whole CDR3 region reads CASSARDRGREVFF.

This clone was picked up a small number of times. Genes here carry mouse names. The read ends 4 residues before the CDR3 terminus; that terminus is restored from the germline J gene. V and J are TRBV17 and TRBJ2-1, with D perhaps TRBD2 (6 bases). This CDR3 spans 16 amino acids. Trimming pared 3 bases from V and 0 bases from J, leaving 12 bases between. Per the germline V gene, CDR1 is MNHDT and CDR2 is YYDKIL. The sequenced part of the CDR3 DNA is TGTGCTAGCAGTAGTGGGCTGGGGAGTAACTATGCT. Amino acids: CASSSGLGSNYA. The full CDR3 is CASSSGLGSNYAEQFF.

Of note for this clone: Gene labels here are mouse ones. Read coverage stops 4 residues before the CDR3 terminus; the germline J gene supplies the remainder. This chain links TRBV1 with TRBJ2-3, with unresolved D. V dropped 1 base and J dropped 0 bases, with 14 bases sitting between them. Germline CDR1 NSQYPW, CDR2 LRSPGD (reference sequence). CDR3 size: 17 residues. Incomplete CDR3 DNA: TGCACCTGCAGTGCAGTATACCTGTATTCTAGTGCAGAA. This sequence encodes CTCSAVYLYSSAE. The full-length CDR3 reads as CTCSAVYLYSSAETLYF.

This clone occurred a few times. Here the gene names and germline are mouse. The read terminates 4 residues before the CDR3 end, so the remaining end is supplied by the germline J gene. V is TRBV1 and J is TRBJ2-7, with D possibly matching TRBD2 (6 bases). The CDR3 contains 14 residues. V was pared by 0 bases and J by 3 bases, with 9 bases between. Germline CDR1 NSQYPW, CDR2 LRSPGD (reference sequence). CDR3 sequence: CTCSADLGLYEQYF. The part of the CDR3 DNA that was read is TGCACCTGCAGTGCAGATTTGGGACTCTAT. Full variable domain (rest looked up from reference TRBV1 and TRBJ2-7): VTLLEQNPRWRLVPRGQAVNLRCILKNSQYPWMSWYQQDLQKQLQWLFTLRSPGDKEVKSLPGADYLATRVTDTELRLQVANMSQGRTLYCTCSADLGLYEQYFGPGTRLTVL.

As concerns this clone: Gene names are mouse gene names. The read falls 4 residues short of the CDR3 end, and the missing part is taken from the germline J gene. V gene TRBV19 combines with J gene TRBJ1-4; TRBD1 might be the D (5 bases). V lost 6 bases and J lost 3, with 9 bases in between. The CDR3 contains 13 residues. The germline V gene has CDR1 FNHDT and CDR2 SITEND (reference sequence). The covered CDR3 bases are TGTGCCAGCACCCCAGGGACCAACGAA. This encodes CASTPGTNE. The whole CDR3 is CASTPGTNERLFF.

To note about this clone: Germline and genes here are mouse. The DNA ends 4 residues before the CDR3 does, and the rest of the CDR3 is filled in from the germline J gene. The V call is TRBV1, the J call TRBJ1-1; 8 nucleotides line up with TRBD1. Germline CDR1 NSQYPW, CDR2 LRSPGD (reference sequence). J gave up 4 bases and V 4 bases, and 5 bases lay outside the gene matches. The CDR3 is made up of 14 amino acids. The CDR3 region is CTCSVTGESTEVFF. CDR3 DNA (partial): TGCACCTGCAGTGTGACAGGGGAGAGCACA. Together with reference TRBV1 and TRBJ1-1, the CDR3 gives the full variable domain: VTLLEQNPRWRLVPRGQAVNLRCILKNSQYPWMSWYQQDLQKQLQWLFTLRSPGDKEVKSLPGADYLATRVTDTELRLQVANMSQGRTLYCTCSVTGESTEVFFGKGTRLTVV.

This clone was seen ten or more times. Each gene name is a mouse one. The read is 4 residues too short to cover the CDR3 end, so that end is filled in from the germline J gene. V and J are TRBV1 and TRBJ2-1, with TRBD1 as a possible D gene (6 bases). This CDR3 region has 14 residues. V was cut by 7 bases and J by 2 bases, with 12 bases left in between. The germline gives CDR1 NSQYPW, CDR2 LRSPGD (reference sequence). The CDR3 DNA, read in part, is TGCACCTGCACCCCTTCAGGGGACTATGCT. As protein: CTCTPSGDYA. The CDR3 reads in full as CTCTPSGDYAEQFF.

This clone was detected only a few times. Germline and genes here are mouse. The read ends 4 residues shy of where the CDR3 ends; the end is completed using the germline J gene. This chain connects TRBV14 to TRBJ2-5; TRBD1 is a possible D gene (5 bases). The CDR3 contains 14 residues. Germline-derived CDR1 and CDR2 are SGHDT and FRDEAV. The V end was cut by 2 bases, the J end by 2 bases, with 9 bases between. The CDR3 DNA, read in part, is TGTGCCAGCAGTTTTAGAGGGGTCCAAGAC. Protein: CASSFRGVQD. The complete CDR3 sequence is CASSFRGVQDTQYF.

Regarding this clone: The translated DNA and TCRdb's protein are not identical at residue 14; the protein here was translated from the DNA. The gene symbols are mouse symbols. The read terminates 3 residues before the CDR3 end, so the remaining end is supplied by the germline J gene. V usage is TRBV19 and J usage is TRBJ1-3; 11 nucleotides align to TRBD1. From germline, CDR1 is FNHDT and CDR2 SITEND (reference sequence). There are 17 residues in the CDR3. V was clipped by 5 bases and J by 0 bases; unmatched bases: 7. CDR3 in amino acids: CASRGTGGSNSGNTLYF. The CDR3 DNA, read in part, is TGTGCCAGCAGGGGGACAGGGGGATCAAATTCTGGAAATACG.

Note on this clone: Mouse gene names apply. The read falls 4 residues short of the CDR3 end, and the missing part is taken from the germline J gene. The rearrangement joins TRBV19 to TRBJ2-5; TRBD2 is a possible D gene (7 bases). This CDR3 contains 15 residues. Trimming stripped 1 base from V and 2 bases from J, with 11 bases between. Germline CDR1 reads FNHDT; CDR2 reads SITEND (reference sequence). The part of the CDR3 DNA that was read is TGTGCCAGCAGTATACCGGGGGGCGCCCAAGAC. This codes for CASSIPGGAQD. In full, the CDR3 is CASSIPGGAQDTQYF.

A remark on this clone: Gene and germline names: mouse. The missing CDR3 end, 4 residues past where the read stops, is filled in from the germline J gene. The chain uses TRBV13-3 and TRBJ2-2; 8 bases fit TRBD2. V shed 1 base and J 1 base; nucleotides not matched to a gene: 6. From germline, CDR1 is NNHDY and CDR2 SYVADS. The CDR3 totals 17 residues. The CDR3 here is CASSDSRDWINTGQLYF. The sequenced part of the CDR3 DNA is TGTGCCAGCAGTGATTCCCGGGACTGGATAAACACCGGG.

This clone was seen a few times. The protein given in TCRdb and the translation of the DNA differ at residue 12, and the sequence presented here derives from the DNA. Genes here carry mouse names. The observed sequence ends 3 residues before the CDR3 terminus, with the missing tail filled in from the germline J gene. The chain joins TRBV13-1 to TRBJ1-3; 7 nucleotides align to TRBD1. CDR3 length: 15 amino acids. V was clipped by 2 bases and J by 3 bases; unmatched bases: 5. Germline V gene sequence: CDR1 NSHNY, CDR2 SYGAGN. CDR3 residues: CASSEPGGGGNTLYF. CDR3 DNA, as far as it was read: TGTGCCAGCAGTGAGCCAGGGGGTGGTGGAAATACG.

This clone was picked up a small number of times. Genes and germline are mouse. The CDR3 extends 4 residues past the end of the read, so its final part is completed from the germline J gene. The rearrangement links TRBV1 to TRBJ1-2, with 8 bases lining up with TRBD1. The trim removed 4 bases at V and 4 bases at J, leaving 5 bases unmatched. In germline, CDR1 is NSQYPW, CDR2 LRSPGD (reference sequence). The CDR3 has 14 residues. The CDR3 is CTCSGSTGGSDYTF. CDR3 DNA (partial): TGCACCTGCAGTGGATCCACAGGGGGCTCC.